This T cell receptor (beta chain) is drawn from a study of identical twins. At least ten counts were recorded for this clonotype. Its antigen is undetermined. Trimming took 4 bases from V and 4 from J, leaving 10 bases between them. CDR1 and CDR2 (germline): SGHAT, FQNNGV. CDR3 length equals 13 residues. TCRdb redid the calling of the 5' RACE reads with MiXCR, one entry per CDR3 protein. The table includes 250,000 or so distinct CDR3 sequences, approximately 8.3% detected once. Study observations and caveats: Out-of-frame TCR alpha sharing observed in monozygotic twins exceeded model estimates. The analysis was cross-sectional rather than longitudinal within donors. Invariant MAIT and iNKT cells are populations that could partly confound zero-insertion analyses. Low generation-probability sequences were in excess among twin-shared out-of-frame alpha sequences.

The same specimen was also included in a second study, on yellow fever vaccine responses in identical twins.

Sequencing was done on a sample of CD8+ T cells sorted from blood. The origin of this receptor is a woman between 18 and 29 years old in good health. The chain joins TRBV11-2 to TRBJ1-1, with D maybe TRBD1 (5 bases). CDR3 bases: TGTGCCAGCAGCTGGGTAGGGGCCACTGAAGCTTTCTTT. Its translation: CASSWVGATEAFF.